This T cell receptor beta chain stems from a study of early T cells in non-severe SARS-CoV-2 infection (dated by TCRdb to the early 2020s). Describing the broader study: TCR sequencing used bulk RNA from unsorted whole blood, so alpha and beta chains could not be paired. The investigation overall reported the following: VDJdb matching was skewed toward anti-spike CD8 responses and likely underestimated virus-specific expansions by missing private and CD4 specificities.

With respect to this clonotype: Its antigen target is currently unknown. No per-base quality is available; no much larger clone lies one base away.

The protocol used for the library was 5' RACE. Sequencing instrument: NextSeq 500. Unique molecular identifiers were attached to individual cDNA molecules in the TCR library protocol so that sequencing error and PCR bias could be corrected. Both TCR alpha and beta chains were sequenced, and tight co-correlation was observed between alpha and beta sequence abundances in each sample. On the study's bioinformatics: Decombinator V4 was used to annotate the V gene, J gene and CDR3 of the TCR sequences. Expanded TCRs were defined as changing significantly between any two time points under a Poisson model with p below 0.0001. TCR abundances were normalised to the total number of TCRs sequenced per sample and expressed as counts per million. A search of VDJdb, accessed on 1 November 2021, was run for TCRs annotated to CMV, EBV and SARS-CoV-2, with TCRs annotated for multiple antigens excluded. TCRdb ran its own pipeline on the public reads, namely fastp trimming at Q25 and MiXCR clone calling, and kept in-frame beta chains. Identical CDR3 protein sequences are pooled into one entry, listed with their most common genes and DNA. The V and J calls and clone size are TCRdb's, not the authors'. The sample table lists some 70,000 distinct CDR3 sequences, approximately 9.2% of them with a count of one. Jointly, the top ten make up approximately 3% of the sample.

The study was a case-control design nested within a healthcare worker cohort in London, UK, with weekly nasopharyngeal swab PCR tests and blood sampling. Between 23 and 31 March 2020, the week of the UK lockdown, healthcare workers were enrolled and then followed up weekly for as long as 16 weeks. The TCR sequence derives from an adult who was a healthcare worker with PCR-confirmed SARS-CoV-2 infection or an uninfected control (not recorded which). Input material: whole blood.

In nucleotide form, the sequence is TGTGCCAGCAGTCCCTCGGGTACCGCTAATGAAAAACTGTTTTTT. It is translated as CASSPSGTANEKLFF. The chain employs TRBV12-3 or TRBV12-4 and TRBJ1-4, with the D segment identity uncertain. Measured from the cysteine to the phenylalanine, the CDR3 is 15 residues long. This entry keeps only the CDR3 DNA: 45 bases, framed from base 1. A distance of 13 bases separates the germline ends of V and J, which lose 5 bases and 3 bases respectively.